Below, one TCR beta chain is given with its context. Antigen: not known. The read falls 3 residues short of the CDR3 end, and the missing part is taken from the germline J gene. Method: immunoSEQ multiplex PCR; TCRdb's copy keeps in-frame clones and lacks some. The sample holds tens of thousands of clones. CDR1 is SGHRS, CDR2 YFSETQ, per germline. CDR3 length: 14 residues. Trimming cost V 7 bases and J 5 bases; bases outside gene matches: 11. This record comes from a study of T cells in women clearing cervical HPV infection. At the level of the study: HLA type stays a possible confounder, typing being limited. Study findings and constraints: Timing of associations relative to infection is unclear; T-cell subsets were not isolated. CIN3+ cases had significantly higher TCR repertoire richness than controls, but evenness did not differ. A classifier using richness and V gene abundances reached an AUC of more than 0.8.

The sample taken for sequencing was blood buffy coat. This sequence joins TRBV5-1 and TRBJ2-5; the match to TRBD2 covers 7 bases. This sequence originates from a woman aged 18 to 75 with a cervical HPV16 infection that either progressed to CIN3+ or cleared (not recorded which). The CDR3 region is CASQEISGAETQYF. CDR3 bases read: TGCGCCAGCCAGGAGATCAGCGGGGCGGAGACC.